This T cell receptor (beta chain) was profiled in a study of blood T cells in healthy people across ages. About the study: About one barcoded beta molecule per two T cells came from capture by template switching.

Study-wide findings and caveats: A roughly linear age-dependent decrease characterized TCR beta diversity per million T cells. Versus aged donors, long-lived donors had higher diversity and more naive CD4+ cells.

This clonotype has a handful of counts. No antigen is known for it. Then a second PCR, running roughly 7 to 11 cycles, was carried out with a sample-barcoded 5' primer and a J-beta primer mix. Via MiXCR, TCRdb re-called the 5' RACE reads, giving one row per CDR3 protein. This sample has 1.4 million to 1.5 million distinct CDR3 sequences, with about 43% found just once. V lost 4 bases and J 1 base, leaving 9 bases between the germline ends. Germline CDR1 DFQATT, CDR2 SNEGSKA (reference sequence). The CDR3 loop spans 13 amino acids. The individuals who served as donors were healthy Caucasians living in Russia, aged roughly 6 to 95.

Source material: blood. The chain carries TRBV20-1 and TRBJ2-3; the D is unclear. This sequence originates from a woman aged 18-29 years in good health. The CDR3 DNA sequence: TGCAGTGCTAAAAACTTAGGCACAGATACGCAGTATTTT. Translating gives CSAKNLGTDTQYF.